The clone carrying this T cell receptor beta chain was recorded at least ten times. No antigen is known for it. The CDR3 end lies 3 residues beyond the end of the read and is filled in from the germline J gene. Only in-frame clones appear in the TCRdb table, and some are missing; sequencing was by immunoSEQ multiplex PCR. Singletons are absent from the sample, which has some 54,000 clones. V lost 0 bases to trimming and J lost 5 bases; unmatched junction nucleotides: 3. The germline V gene encodes CDR1 MNHEY and CDR2 SVGEGT. This CDR3 spans 14 amino acids. The sample comes from a study of T cell clonality in common variable immunodeficiency. The study, taken as a whole, reports: Compared with healthy controls, CVID subjects showed increased TCRbeta clonality, mostly in about a third. In common variable immunodeficiency, TCR beta chains reportedly carried fewer deletions and N-nucleotide insertions.

Sequencing was carried out using peripheral blood mononuclear cells. The clonotype comes from a person aged 18 to 69 in good health. The chain carries TRBV6-2 or TRBV6-3 and TRBJ1-2; 7 nucleotides align to TRBD1. The part of the CDR3 DNA that was read is TGTGCCAGCAGTTACTCTCAGGGGGTTTATGGC. Translated, it gives CASSYSQGVYG. The whole CDR3 reads CASSYSQGVYGYTF.